Detailed here is one TCR beta chain. TCRdb reprocessed the 5' RACE reads via MiXCR and lists one record per CDR3 protein. The sample lists 55,000 to 80,000 distinct CDR3 sequences, 20% to 25% seen once, with under 3.5% in the top ten. Trimming cost V 6 bases and J 9 bases; bases outside gene matches: 6. Germline-derived CDR1 and CDR2 are DFQATT and SNEGSKA (reference sequence). The CDR3 spans 13 residues. The TCR originated in a female donor with breast cancer. This chain connects TRBV20-1 to TRBJ1-6; 9 bases agree with TRBD1. Input material: memory CD4+ T cells sorted from a lymph node. Subset specified: memory CD4+ T cells, CD4+CD45RO+CD25-. The CDR3 region has the DNA TGCAGTGCAACAGGGGGCGCGGGTTCACCCCTCCACTTT. Translation: CSATGGAGSPLHF.